This entry lists 24 T cell receptor beta chains sequenced from one sample in a study of blood T cells in healthy people across ages. The use of a sample-barcoded 5' primer and a J-beta primer mix characterized a second PCR of about 7 to 12 cycles. TCRdb redid the calling of the 5' RACE reads with MiXCR, one entry per CDR3 protein. This repertoire shows 870,000 or so distinct CDR3 sequences, about 30% found once; its top ten account for 17%. Material: blood. These receptors originate from a woman aged 80 or older in good health.

This clonotype was seen repeatedly, ten times or more. The chain is built from TRBV29-1 and TRBJ2-5, with 9 bases that match TRBD1. V gave up 8 bases and J gave up 2 bases; unmatched junction bases: 3. From germline, CDR1 is SQVTM and CDR2 ANQGSEA. CDR3 length equals 12 residues. CDR3 sequence reads: CSTGQGQETQYF. The CDR3 DNA reads TGCAGCACCGGACAGGGGCAAGAGACCCAGTACTTC.

This clonotype was counted a single time. The chain employs TRBV11-2 and TRBJ2-1, with D possibly called TRBD1 or TRBD2 (5 bases each). This CDR3 spans 17 amino acids. Deletions cut 5 bases from V and 0 bases from J, with 17 bases between. Germline CDR1 is SGHAT and CDR2 is FQNNGV. CDR3 amino acids: CASSLTVPGSSYNEQFF. DNA of the CDR3: TGTGCCAGCAGCCTAACAGTCCCAGGGAGCTCCTACAATGAGCAGTTCTTC.

About this clonotype itself: With a much larger clone just one base away, this may be a read error. The chain has TRBV5-4 and TRBJ2-4, with D perhaps TRBD2 (6 bases). There are 13 residues in the CDR3. V was cut by 3 bases and J by 13 bases, with 17 bases left in between. CDR1 and CDR2 from the germline V gene are SGHNT and YYREEE (reference sequence). For the CDR3, the DNA is TGTGCCAGCAGCTGGGACGGGGGAGGTGAGCAGTACTTC. Translation: CASSWDGGGEQYF.

Note on this clonotype: This may arise from a read error, as a much more abundant clone is one base away. The chain has TRBV6-5 and TRBJ1-2, with 10 bases lining up with TRBD1. V was clipped by 2 bases and J by 4 bases; unmatched bases: 13. CDR1 MNHEY and CDR2 SVGAGI come from the germline V gene. The CDR3 is 18 amino acids. CDR3 protein: CASSYHGTGAPFSYGYTF. CDR3 bases: TGTGCCAGCAGTTACCATGGGACAGGGGCGCCCTTCTCCTATGGCTACACCTTC.

The sample holds a few counts of this clonotype. The chain employs TRBV28 and TRBJ2-2; 8 bases align to TRBD2. The CDR3 extends over 15 amino acids. V dropped 4 bases and J dropped 1; count of bases not matched to a gene: 2. Germline CDR1 and CDR2: MDHEN and SYDVKM. The CDR3 nucleotides are TGTGCCAGCAGTTACGGGGGGGAGAACACCGGGGAGCTGTTTTTT. Translating it yields CASSYGGENTGELFF. The variable domain in full, with the rest retrieved from reference TRBV28 and TRBJ2-2, is DVKVTQSSRYLVKRTGEKVFLECVQDMDHENMFWYRQDPGLGLRLIYFSYDVKMKEKGDIPEGYSVSREKKERFSLILESASTNQTSMYLCASSYGGENTGELFFGEGSRLTVL.

The chain links TRBV29-1 to TRBJ2-1; the D is unclear. There are 14 residues in the CDR3. Between the trimmed V and J ends, which lost 3 bases and 3 bases, there was a span of 12 bases. Germline values: CDR1 SQVTM, CDR2 ANQGSEA. CDR3: CSVESVEGYNEQFF. CDR3 nucleotides: TGCAGCGTTGAGTCTGTCGAAGGCTACAATGAGCAGTTCTTC.

With regard to this clonotype: This may stem from a read error, because a much larger clone lies one nucleotide away. J is TRBJ2-3 and V is TRBV7-2; 14 bases are shared with TRBD2. CDR1 is SGHTA, CDR2 FQGNSA, per germline. This CDR3 region has 20 residues. The CDR3 is CASSLVGGLAGGPRTDMQYF. The CDR3 bases are TGTGCCAGCAGCTTAGTGGGTGGACTAGCGGGGGGCCCCCGCACAGATATGCAGTATTTT.

The chain joins TRBV27 to TRBJ1-4; D unresolved. Trimming shortened V by 7 bases and J by 0 bases, and 9 bases separated the two germline ends. CDR1 MNHEY and CDR2 SMNVEV come from the germline V gene (reference sequence). The CDR3 is 14 residues long. CDR3 DNA: TGTGCCAGCAAGCTGTTATCAACTAATGAAAAACTGTTTTTT. It yields the protein CASKLLSTNEKLFF.

This clonotype appeared a few times. The chain combines TRBV10-1 with TRBJ2-1; 13 bases are a match to TRBD2. The CDR3 has 16 residues. J was trimmed by 10 bases and V by 3 bases; bases with no gene match: 9. Germline V CDR1 and CDR2: WNHNN, SYGVQD (reference sequence). The CDR3 coding sequence is TGCGCCAGCAGTGAAGGACTAGCGGGGGCCCAGGTGGAGCAGTTCTTC. Translated, it gives CASSEGLAGAQVEQFF.

This clonotype was observed a few times. Sequence at one end of the junction differs from germline and may be a read error. The chain has TRBV10-3 and TRBJ1-5, with 9 bases aligning to TRBD1. The CDR3 contains 13 residues. Germline CDR1 reads ENHRY; CDR2 reads SYGVKD. CDR3 in DNA: TGTGCCAACAGTGGGGGACAGGGCAAGCCCCAGCATTTT. This translates into CANSGGQGKPQHF.

This clonotype appeared a few times. This chain uses TRBV5-1 with TRBJ2-1; 8 nucleotides agree with TRBD1. The ends lost 1 base at V and 8 bases at J; junction bases unmatched: 11. This CDR3 is built from 16 residues. Germline CDR1 SGHRS, CDR2 YFSETQ. DNA of the CDR3: TGCGCCAGCAGCTTGTGTCCGGGACAGGTCTCTTATGAGCAGTTCTTC. It yields the protein CASSLCPGQVSYEQFF.

Of note for this clonotype: One end of the junction varies from germline; a read error may be responsible. The rearrangement uses TRBV29-1 and TRBJ2-3, with D possibly called TRBD1 or TRBD2 (5 bases each). The CDR3 runs 13 residues. CDR1 and CDR2 (germline): SQVTM, ANQGSEA. The CDR3 nucleotides are TGCAGAGTTGCCGGGGCAATCACAGATACGCAGTATTTT. Its protein is CRVAGAITDTQYF.

This clonotype was seen at least ten times. This rearrangement joins TRBV29-1 to TRBJ1-1; possibly TRBD1 for D (5 bases). This CDR3 spans 13 amino acids. V was shortened by 4 bases and J by 0 bases, with 9 bases between the two germline ends. From germline, CDR1 is SQVTM and CDR2 ANQGSEA. The CDR3 DNA sequence: TGCAGCGTTGCGATAGGGGTGAACACTGAAGCTTTCTTT. Encoded protein: CSVAIGVNTEAFF.

The chain carries TRBV5-1 and TRBJ2-3, with D tentatively TRBD1 (6 bases). Trimming pared 1 base from V and 0 bases from J, leaving 21 bases between. The CDR3 consists of 19 residues. The germline gives CDR1 SGHRS, CDR2 YFSETQ. The CDR3 region has the DNA TGCGCCAGCAGCTTGTTTCTGGGGGCCCGAACCCTTAGCACAGATACGCAGTATTTT. Translated, it gives CASSLFLGARTLSTDTQYF.

As regards this clonotype: A read error may be the cause here, since a much bigger clone is one base away. The chain is built from TRBV20-1 and TRBJ2-1; 10 bases fit TRBD2. The CDR3 has 16 residues. Germline CDR1 is DFQATT and CDR2 is SNEGSKA (reference sequence). The CDR3 DNA follows: TGCAGTACTAGAGCCGTAGCGGGGGGCTCCTACAATGAGCAGTTCTTC. Amino acids: CSTRAVAGGSYNEQFF.

This clonotype has at least ten counts. The V gene is TRBV29-1, the J gene TRBJ2-1; 10 bases agree with TRBD1. Per germline, CDR1 SQVTM and CDR2 ANQGSEA. The CDR3 runs to 15 residues. Losses at the gene ends were 6 bases for V and 10 bases for J; bases not matched to a gene: 15. CDR3 sequence (DNA): TGCAGCGTAACCTATACCGGGACAGGGGCTCGGGAGCAGTTCTTC. Translating gives CSVTYTGTGAREQFF.

This clonotype has a handful of counts. This rearrangement joins TRBV19 to TRBJ2-1; 7 nucleotides line up with TRBD1. The junction had 9 bases not matched to a gene; V was cut back by 6 bases and J by 1 base. This CDR3 is 16 amino acids long. The germline V gene encodes CDR1 LNHDA and CDR2 SQIVND (reference sequence). CDR3 sequence (DNA): TGTGCCAGTAGGGCAACAGGGGTACCATCCTACAATGAGCAGTTCTTC. Residues: CASRATGVPSYNEQFF.

The table lists this clonotype with a few counts. The chain links TRBV27 to TRBJ1-2, with TRBD1 matching over 8 bases. Germline-derived CDR1 and CDR2 are MNHEY and SMNVEV (reference sequence). With 6 bases clipped from V and 1 base from J, the junction kept 13 bases outside the gene matches. The CDR3 consists of 17 residues. The CDR3 sequence is CASSPGTGRTFNYGYTF. CDR3 bases: TGTGCCAGCAGCCCAGGGACAGGCCGAACTTTTAACTATGGCTACACCTTC.

This clonotype was observed a few times. The J gene is TRBJ1-5, the V gene TRBV15, with D tentatively TRBD1 (6 bases). Germline CDR1 is LNHNV and CDR2 is YYDKDF (reference sequence). CDR3 size: 17 residues. V lost 3 bases and J 0 bases, leaving 15 bases between the germline ends. CDR3 nucleotide sequence: TGTGCCACCAGCAGGGGTGAAACAGGGCCTAGCAATCAGCCCCAGCATTTT. This encodes CATSRGETGPSNQPQHF.

The V gene is TRBV10-1, the J gene TRBJ2-7, with D tentatively TRBD1 or TRBD2 (5 bases each). The J call may not be correct, given that the DNA end is closer to TRBJ2-5. Germline CDR1 reads WNHNN; CDR2 reads SYGVQD (reference sequence). The CDR3 runs to 15 residues. As DNA, the CDR3 is TGCGCCAGCAGTGAGGCGGGCAGGGTGTCCGAGACCCAGTACTTC. Amino acid sequence: CASSEAGRVSETQYF.

The V and J genes are TRBV28 and TRBJ1-4; D not resolved. CDR3 size: 15 residues. V was clipped by 4 bases and J by 4 bases, with 13 bases between them. The germline V gene has CDR1 MDHEN and CDR2 SYDVKM. The CDR3 sequence: CASSSHSHGNEKLFF. CDR3 nucleotides: TGTGCCAGCAGTTCCCACAGTCATGGTAATGAAAAACTGTTTTTT. The full variable domain, completed using reference TRBV28 and TRBJ1-4, is DVKVTQSSRYLVKRTGEKVFLECVQDMDHENMFWYRQDPGLGLRLIYFSYDVKMKEKGDIPEGYSVSREKKERFSLILESASTNQTSMYLCASSSHSHGNEKLFFGSGTQLSVL.

The V call is TRBV6-1, the J call TRBJ2-2; the D gene is possibly TRBD2 (5 bases). Germline V gives CDR1 MNHNS, CDR2 SASEGT. CDR3 length: 19 residues. The germline V and J ends were trimmed by 6 bases and 3 bases, with 26 bases remaining between them. The CDR3, as DNA: TGTGCCAGCAGCTCCCGGACCGGGGAACACAAAAGCTACACCGGGGAGCTGTTTTTT. This translates into CASSSRTGEHKSYTGELFF.

This clonotype was recorded once. The CDR3 loop reads CASGLWDTQYF. Here the CDR3 DNA reads TGTGCCAGCGGTCTCTGGGATACGCAGTATTTT. The genes are TRBV12-3 or TRBV12-4 and TRBJ2-3; no definite D call. Trimming stripped 8 bases from V and 6 bases from J, with 9 bases between. There are 11 residues in the CDR3.

As regards this clonotype: Just one base apart from a much larger clone, this may be a read error. This sequence joins TRBV27 and TRBJ2-7; unclear D gene. The germline gives CDR1 MNHEY, CDR2 SMNVEV (reference sequence). The CDR3 loop spans 14 amino acids. CDR3 bases: TGTACCAGCAGTACTATTAAGGTCCGCTACGAGCAGTACTTC. The encoded protein is CTSSTIKVRYEQYF.